This T cell receptor (beta chain) was sequenced for a study of T-cell memory formation after mild COVID-19. Study in general: Largely donor-specific TCR clusters were found. Study results and caveats: Balance between CD4 and CD8 was seen in clones contracting day 15 to 85, and a CD4+ lean was seen in later expanders. Among contracting clones, CD4+ were mainly CM/EM and CD8+ enriched in EMRA.

This clonotype has only a few counts. Its antigen is unknown. 5'RACE, which relied on constant-segment primers, yielded TCR alpha and TCR beta cDNA libraries carrying sample barcodes and UMIs. TCRdb redid the calling of the 5' RACE reads with MiXCR, one entry per CDR3 protein. The table records about 110,000 distinct CDR3 sequences, about a sixth of them present only once. Sequenced sample: PBMCs or a T cell subset sorted from them (not recorded which). This receptor was obtained from an adult woman who had mild COVID-19 (a few samples of this study predate the infection). Cell type and time point are not known.

CDR3 loop: CASSYSILDTMNTEAFF. In nucleotides, the CDR3 is TGTGCCAGCAGTTACTCGATTCTGGACACAATGAACACTGAAGCTTTCTTT. The V call is TRBV6-2 or TRBV6-3, the J call TRBJ1-1, with D perhaps matching TRBD1 (5 bases). Trimming took off 0 bases at V and 0 bases at J, with 14 bases between the two ends. The CDR3 is 17 residues long. Germline V lookup: CDR1 MNHEY, CDR2 SVGEGT.